Shown below are 6 T cell receptor beta chains from a single sample sequenced in a study of blood T cell repertoires in COVID-19. Measured with immunoSEQ multiplex PCR; TCRdb has only the in-frame clones, and not every one. The data hold about 130,000 clones, with 80% to 90% observed a single time. The sequencing sample was made of peripheral blood. The source of these receptors is a human donor in a cohort sampled during active COVID-19.

This chain connects TRBV12-3 or TRBV12-4 to TRBJ1-2; a weak D match, TRBD1 (6 bases). The V gene lost 3 bases and the J gene lost 6 bases, with 11 bases spanning the gap. This CDR3 spans 13 amino acids. CDR3 DNA: TGTGCCAGCAGTTTGGGCAGGGGAAATGGCTACACCTTC. Encoded protein: CASSLGRGNGYTF.

On this clone: A junction boundary mismatches the germline segment, possibly from a read error. This chain uses TRBV14 with TRBJ2-2, with D unclear. The CDR3 has 14 residues. The germline V gene has CDR1 SGHDN and CDR2 FVKESK. CDR3 coding DNA: TGTGCCAGCAGCCAACTAGTTAACACCCGGGAGCTGTTTTTT. Protein: CASSQLVNTRELFF.

CDR3 bases: TGTGCCAGTAGTTCCCGTTTGGCGGGGGCCCTCTCTGGGGCCAACGTCCTGACTTTC. Its translation: CASSSRLAGALSGANVLTF. The chain combines TRBV19 with TRBJ2-6; tentatively, D is TRBD2 (7 bases). The CDR3 totals 19 residues. With 5 bases removed from V and 0 bases from J, the gap between germline ends came to 20 bases. The V gene's germline CDR1 is LNHDA and CDR2 SQIVND (reference sequence).

The chain combines TRBV12-3 or TRBV12-4 with TRBJ1-5; D might be TRBD1 (6 bases). CDR3 length equals 13 residues. Trimming removed 3 bases at V and 4 bases at J, with 7 bases between. The CDR3 reads CASSFTGNQPQHF. The CDR3 nucleotides read TGTGCCAGCAGTTTTACAGGGAATCAGCCCCAGCATTTT.

V and J are TRBV12-3 or TRBV12-4 and TRBJ2-5; the D is unclear. The ends were cut back, 3 bases at V and 3 bases at J, with 2 bases in the middle. The CDR3 is 11 amino acids. The CDR3 protein is CASSFKETQYF. Here the CDR3 DNA reads TGTGCCAGCAGTTTTAAAGAGACCCAGTACTTC.

This clone has more than one count but fewer than ten. The chain has TRBV11-2 and TRBJ1-1; D unclear. Trimming removed 0 bases at V and 1 base at J, with 6 bases between. Germline V gene data show CDR1 as SGHAT and CDR2 as FQNNGV. The CDR3 spans 14 residues. Written as DNA, the CDR3 is TGTGCCAGCAGCTTAGAGGGGAGGAACACTGAAGCTTTCTTT. It encodes CASSLEGRNTEAFF.